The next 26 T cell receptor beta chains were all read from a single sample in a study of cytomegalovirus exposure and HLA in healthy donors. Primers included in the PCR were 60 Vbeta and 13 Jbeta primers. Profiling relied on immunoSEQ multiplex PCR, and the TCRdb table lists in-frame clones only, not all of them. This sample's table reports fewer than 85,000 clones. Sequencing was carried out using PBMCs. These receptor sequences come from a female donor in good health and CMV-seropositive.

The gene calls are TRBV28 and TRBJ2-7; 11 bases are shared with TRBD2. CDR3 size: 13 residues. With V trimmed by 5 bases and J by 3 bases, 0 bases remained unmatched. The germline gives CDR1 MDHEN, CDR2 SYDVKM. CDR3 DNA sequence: TGTGCCAGCAGTACTAGCGGGGGCTACGAGCAGTACTTC. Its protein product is CASSTSGGYEQYF.

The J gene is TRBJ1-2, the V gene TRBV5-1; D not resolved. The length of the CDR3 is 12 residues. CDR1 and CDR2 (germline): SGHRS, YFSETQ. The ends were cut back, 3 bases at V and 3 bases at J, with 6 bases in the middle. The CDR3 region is CASSSGDYGYTF. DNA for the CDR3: TGCGCCAGCAGCTCGGGTGACTATGGCTACACCTTC.

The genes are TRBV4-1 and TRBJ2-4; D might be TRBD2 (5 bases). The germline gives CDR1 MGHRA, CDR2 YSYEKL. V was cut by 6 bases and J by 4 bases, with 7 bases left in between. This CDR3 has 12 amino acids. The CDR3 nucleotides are TGCGCCAGCAGTGGCGGGAAAAACATTCAGTACTTC. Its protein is CASSGGKNIQYF.

In DNA form, the CDR3 reads TGTGCCAGCAGTTTACGGGGTTTAAGGGCCCCGTACCAAGAGACCCAGTACTTC. Protein product: CASSLRGLRAPYQETQYF. This chain joins TRBV27 and TRBJ2-5, with D maybe TRBD2 (5 bases). The CDR3 totals 18 residues. Germline V gene lookup returns CDR1 MNHEY and CDR2 SMNVEV (reference sequence). V lost 2 bases and J 0 bases, leaving 19 bases between the germline ends.

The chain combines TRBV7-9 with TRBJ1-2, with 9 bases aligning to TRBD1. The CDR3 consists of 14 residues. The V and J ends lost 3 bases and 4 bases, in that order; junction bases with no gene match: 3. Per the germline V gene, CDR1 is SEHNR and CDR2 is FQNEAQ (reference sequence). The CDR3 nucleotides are TGTGCCAGCAGCTTGGGACAGGGTCTCTATGGCTACACCTTC. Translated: CASSLGQGLYGYTF.

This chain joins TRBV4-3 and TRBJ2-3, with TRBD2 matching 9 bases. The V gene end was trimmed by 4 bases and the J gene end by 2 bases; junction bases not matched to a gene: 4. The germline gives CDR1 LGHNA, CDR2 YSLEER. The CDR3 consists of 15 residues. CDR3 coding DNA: TGCGCCAGCAGCCTAACTAGCGGGTACACAGATACGCAGTATTTT. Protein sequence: CASSLTSGYTDTQYF.

The CDR3 spells CASSPTPSTRSYNEQFF. The CDR3, as DNA: TGTGCCAGCAGCCCCACCCCCTCGACTAGGTCCTACAATGAGCAGTTCTTC. This sequence joins TRBV7-3 and TRBJ2-1; possible D gene TRBD2, 6 bases. The length of the CDR3 is 17 residues. The germline V gene has CDR1 SGHTA and CDR2 FQGTGA. V lost 5 bases, J lost 1 base, and 18 bases lay in between.

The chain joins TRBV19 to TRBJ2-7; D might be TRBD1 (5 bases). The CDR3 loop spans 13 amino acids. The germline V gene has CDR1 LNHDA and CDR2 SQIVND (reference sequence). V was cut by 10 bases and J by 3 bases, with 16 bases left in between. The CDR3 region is CATGWGRDYEQYF. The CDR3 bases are TGTGCCACAGGATGGGGCAGGGACTACGAGCAGTACTTC.

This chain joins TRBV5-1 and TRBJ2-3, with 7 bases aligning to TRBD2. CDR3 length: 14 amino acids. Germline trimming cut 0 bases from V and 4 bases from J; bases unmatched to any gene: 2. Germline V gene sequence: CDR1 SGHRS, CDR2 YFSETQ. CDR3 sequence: CASSLALAADTQYF. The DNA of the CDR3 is TGCGCCAGCAGCTTGGCTCTAGCGGCAGATACGCAGTATTTT.

CDR3 in amino acids: CASSLGGGDTDTQYF. Here the CDR3 DNA reads TGTGCCAGCAGCTTGGGTGGCGGCGACACAGATACGCAGTATTTT. This chain joins TRBV5-6 and TRBJ2-3, with D unclear. Trimming took off 0 bases at V and 2 bases at J, with 10 bases between the two ends. Per the germline V gene, CDR1 is SGHDT and CDR2 is YYEEEE. The CDR3 has 15 residues.

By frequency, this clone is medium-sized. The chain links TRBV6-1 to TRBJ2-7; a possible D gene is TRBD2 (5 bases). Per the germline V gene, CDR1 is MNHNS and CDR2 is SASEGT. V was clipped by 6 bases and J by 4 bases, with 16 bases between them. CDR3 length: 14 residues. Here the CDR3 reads CASSRTAGEYEQYF. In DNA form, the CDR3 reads TGTGCCAGCAGCCGGACGGCCGGGGAATACGAGCAGTACTTC.

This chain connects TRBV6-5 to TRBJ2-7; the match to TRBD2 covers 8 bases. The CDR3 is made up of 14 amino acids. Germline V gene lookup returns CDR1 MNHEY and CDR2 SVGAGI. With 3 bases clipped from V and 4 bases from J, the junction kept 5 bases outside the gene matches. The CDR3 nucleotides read TGTGCCAGCAGTTATGGGCGGGGGGCATACGAGCAGTACTTC. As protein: CASSYGRGAYEQYF.

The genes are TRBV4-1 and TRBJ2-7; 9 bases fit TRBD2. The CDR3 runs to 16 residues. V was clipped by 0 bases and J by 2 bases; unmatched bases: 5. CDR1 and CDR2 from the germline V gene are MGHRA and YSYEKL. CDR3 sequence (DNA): TGCGCCAGCAGCCAAGATCGTAGCGGGGGTGCCTACGAGCAGTACTTC. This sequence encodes CASSQDRSGGAYEQYF.

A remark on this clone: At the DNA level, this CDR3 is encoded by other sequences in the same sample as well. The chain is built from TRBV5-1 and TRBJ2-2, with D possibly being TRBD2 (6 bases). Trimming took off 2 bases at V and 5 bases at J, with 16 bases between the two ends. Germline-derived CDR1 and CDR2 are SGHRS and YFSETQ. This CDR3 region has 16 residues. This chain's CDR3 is CASSLGLAGSTGELFF. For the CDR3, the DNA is TGCGCCAGCAGCTTAGGTTTGGCGGGATCTACCGGGGAGCTGTTTTTT.

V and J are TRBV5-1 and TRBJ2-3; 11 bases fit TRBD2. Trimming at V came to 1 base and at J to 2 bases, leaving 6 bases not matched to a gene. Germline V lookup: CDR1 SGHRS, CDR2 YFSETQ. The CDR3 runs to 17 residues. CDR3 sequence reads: CASSLRTSGGITDTQYF. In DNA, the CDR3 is TGCGCCAGCAGCTTGAGAACTAGCGGGGGCATCACAGATACGCAGTATTTT.

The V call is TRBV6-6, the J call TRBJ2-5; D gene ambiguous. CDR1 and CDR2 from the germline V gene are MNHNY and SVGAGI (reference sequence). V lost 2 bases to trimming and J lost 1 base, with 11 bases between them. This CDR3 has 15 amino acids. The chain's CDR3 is CASSYDQRVQETQYF. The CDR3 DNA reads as TGTGCCAGCAGTTACGATCAGCGTGTCCAAGAGACCCAGTACTTC.

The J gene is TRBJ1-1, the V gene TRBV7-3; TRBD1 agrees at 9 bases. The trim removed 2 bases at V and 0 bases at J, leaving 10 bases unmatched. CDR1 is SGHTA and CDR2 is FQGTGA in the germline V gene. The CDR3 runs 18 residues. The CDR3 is CASSLEPTGTGMNTEAFF. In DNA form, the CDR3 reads TGTGCCAGCAGCTTAGAACCGACAGGGACAGGGATGAACACTGAAGCTTTCTTT.

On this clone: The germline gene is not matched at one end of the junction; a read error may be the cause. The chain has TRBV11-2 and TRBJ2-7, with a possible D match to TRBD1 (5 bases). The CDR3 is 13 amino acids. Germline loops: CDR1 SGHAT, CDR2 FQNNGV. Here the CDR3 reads CASSLAGRQPVRF. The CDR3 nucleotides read TGTGCCAGCAGCTTAGCTGGGCGACAGCCGGTCCGCTTC. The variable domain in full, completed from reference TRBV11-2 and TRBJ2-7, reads EAGVAQSPRYKIIEKRQSVAFWCNPISGHATLYWYQQILGQGPKLLIQFQNNGVVDDSQLPKDRFSAERLKGVDSTLKIQPAKLEDSAVYLCASSLAGRQPVRFGPGTRLTVT.

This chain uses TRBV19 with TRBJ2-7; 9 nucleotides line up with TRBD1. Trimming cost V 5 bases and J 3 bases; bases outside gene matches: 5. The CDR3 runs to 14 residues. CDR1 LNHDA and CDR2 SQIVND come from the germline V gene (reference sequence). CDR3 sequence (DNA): TGTGCCAGTAGTCCGGGACAGGGTATCTACGAGCAGTACTTC. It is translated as CASSPGQGIYEQYF.

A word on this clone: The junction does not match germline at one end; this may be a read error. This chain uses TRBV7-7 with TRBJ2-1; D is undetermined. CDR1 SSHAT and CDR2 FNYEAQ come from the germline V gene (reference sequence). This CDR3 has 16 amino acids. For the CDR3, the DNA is TGTGCTAGCAGCCCCGTAGTTCCGCCGCTAGTGGGTGAGCAGTTCTTC. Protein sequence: CASSPVVPPLVGEQFF.

The CDR3 is CASSQLPGQANQPQHF. CDR3 DNA sequence: TGCGCCAGCAGCCAACTTCCGGGACAGGCCAATCAGCCCCAGCATTTT. The V gene is TRBV4-1, the J gene TRBJ1-5, with 8 bases lining up with TRBD1. This CDR3 has 16 amino acids. V lost 2 bases and J lost 3; bases outside the gene matches: 6. CDR1 is MGHRA, CDR2 YSYEKL, per germline.

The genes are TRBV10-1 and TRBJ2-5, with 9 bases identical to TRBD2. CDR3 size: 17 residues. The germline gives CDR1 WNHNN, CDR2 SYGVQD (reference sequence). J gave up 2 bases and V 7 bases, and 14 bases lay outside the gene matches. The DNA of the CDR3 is TGCGCCAGCACCCTTCTAAACCTGCGGGAGGGTCAAGAGACCCAGTACTTC. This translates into CASTLLNLREGQETQYF.

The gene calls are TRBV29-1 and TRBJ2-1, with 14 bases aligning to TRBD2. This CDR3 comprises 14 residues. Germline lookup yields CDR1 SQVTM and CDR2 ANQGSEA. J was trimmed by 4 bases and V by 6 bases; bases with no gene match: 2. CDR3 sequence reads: CSVGLAGAYNEQFF. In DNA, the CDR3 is TGCAGCGTGGGACTAGCGGGAGCTTACAATGAGCAGTTCTTC.

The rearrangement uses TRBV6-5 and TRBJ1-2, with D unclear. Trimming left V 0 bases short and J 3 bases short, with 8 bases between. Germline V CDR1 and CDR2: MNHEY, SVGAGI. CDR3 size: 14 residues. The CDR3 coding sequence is TGTGCCAGCAGTTACTCCTCGGGGTACTATGGCTACACCTTC. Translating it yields CASSYSSGYYGYTF.

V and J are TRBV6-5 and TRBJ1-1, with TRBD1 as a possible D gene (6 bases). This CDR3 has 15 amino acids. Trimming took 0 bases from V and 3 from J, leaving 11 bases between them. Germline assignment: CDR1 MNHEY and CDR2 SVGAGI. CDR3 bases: TGTGCCAGCAGTTACTCGATAGGGGGGGACACTGAAGCTTTCTTT. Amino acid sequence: CASSYSIGGDTEAFF.

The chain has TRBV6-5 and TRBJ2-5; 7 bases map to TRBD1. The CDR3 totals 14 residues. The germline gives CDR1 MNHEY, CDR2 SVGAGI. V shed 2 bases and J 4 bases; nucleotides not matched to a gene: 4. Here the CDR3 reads CASSYGRGRETQYF. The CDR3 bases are TGTGCCAGCAGTTACGGTAGGGGGCGAGAGACCCAGTACTTC.